What follows is one T cell receptor beta chain and its context. Its matching antigen is unknown. This PCR relied on a set of 60 Vbeta primers and 13 Jbeta primers. Only in-frame clones appear in the TCRdb table, and some are missing; sequencing was by immunoSEQ multiplex PCR. The sample holds approximately 80,000 clones, over 60% seen once. Trimming removed 2 bases from V and 7 bases from J; junction bases left unmatched: 1. The CDR3 is 14 residues long. The germline V gene encodes CDR1 MRHNA and CDR2 SNTAGT. This sample is part of a study of cytomegalovirus exposure and HLA in healthy donors. General study points: Researchers reportedly found TCR beta sequences accurately predicted most subjects' HLA-A and HLA-B alleles. In an earlier analysis, in some 600 donors, most V segments appeared productive either ~90% or ~30% of the time. Reported performance of the classifier showed diagnosis of cytomegalovirus status with high specificity and sensitivity. An analysis that came later showed most CMV-associated TCR beta chains appearing HLA-restricted.

The chain employs TRBV6-4 and TRBJ2-1; 11 bases are shared with TRBD2. The source of this sequence is a man between 60 and 70 years old in good health and CMV-seronegative. The sequencing sample was made of PBMCs. The DNA for the CDR3 is TGTGCCAGCAGTGACGGGACTAGCGGAAATGAGCAGTTCTTC. This gives the protein CASSDGTSGNEQFF.